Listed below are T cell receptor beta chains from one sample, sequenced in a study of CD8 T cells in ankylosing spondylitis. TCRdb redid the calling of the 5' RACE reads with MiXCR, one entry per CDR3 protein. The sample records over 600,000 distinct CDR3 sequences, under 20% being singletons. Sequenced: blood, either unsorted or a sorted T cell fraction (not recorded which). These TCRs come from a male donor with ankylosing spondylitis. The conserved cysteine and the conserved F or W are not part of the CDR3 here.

ASSLSNGIGNIQY,TRBV27,TRBJ2-4
ASTIYTGELF,TRBV7-2,TRBJ2-2
ASSQGGRTNYGYT,TRBV4-1,TRBJ1-2
ASSLVGGYT,TRBV7-9,TRBJ1-2
ASSFDRGSSYEQY,TRBV7-9,TRBJ2-7
ASSRQSGTSGRRETDTQY,TRBV4-2,TRBJ2-3
AVGSLSGANVLT,TRBV28,TRBJ2-6
SAYRGETQY,TRBV29-1,TRBJ2-5
ASSEYAGQPQH,TRBV6-1,TRBJ1-5
ASSRGQAVAEAF,TRBV6-1,TRBJ1-1
SAPEGQGINSPLH,TRBV20-1,TRBJ1-6
ASSQVQGREPQH,TRBV4-1,TRBJ1-5
SAKSPGGNTGELF,TRBV20-1,TRBJ2-2